This T cell receptor beta chain was recorded in a study of cytomegalovirus exposure and HLA in healthy donors. Study-level background: Of more than 350 genotyped donors, roughly 81% clustered with self-reported Caucasian donors. Study results and caveats: A likely sequencing artifact accounted for one observed cluster of highly shared sequence variants. A missense DCLRE1C variant was associated with V- and J-gene trimming of TCR beta chains in a later analysis, and an independent cohort replicated the association. As a later analysis showed, several of the most significant clusters appeared to be linked to common viral pathogens.

In this sample, this clone turned up a few times. Its antigen is as yet unknown. A multiplex PCR was run with 60 Vbeta primers and 13 Jbeta primers. Libraries were prepared by immunoSEQ multiplex PCR; TCRdb keeps only in-frame clonotypes and omits some of them. Of 250,000 or so clones listed, about 93% are singletons. With 1 base clipped from V and 6 bases from J, the junction kept 5 bases outside the gene matches. CDR3 length: 15 amino acids. The V gene's germline CDR1 is MNHNS and CDR2 SASEGT. The clonotype originates from a girl aged 2-15 years in good health and CMV-seronegative. The rearrangement links TRBV6-1 to TRBJ1-4, with 7 bases matching TRBD1. The specimen was PBMCs. The CDR3 is CASSEGDREDEKLFF. The CDR3 DNA follows: TGTGCCAGCAGTGAAGGAGACAGGGAAGATGAAAAACTGTTTTTT.